These T cell receptor beta chains were read from a single sample in a study of breast tumors, draining lymph nodes, adjacent tissues. TCRdb used MiXCR to reprocess the multiplex PCR reads, holding one entry per CDR3 protein. The data show under 25,000 distinct CDR3 sequences, with roughly two fifths seen just once and approximately 21% held by the top ten. The sample comprised breast tumor tissue. The receptors shown here come from a female donor with breast cancer. Some clones in this sample may be carry-over from other donors' samples. Both conserved end residues are part of each CDR3. D genes are given only for firm matches. A row's size may be missing; if present it is once, few, many or a size class.

DNA	CDR3	size	D	V	J
TGCGCCGGCAGTTTCCGGGAGAATCAGCCCCAGCATTTT	CAGSFRENQPQHF	.	.	TRBV12-3/TRBV12-4	TRBJ1-5
TGCGCCAGCAGCCCCATCTCGCAGGGCTTGTCCGCAGATACGCAGTATTTT	CASSPISQGLSADTQYF	.	.	TRBV3-1	TRBJ2-3
TGCGCCAGCAGCTTGGAGTCTAGCGGGAAGGATACGCAGTATTTT	CASSLESSGKDTQYF	many	TRBD2	TRBV5-1	TRBJ2-3
TGCAGTGCTAGAGGAGGGGGGGCCCTATCCGATCAGCCCCAGCATTTT	CSARGGGALSDQPQHF	many	.	TRBV20-1	TRBJ1-5
TGCAGTGCTAGAGCAAGGGACAGGGTTTACCAGCAGTACTTC	CSARARDRVYQQYF	.	TRBD1	TRBV20-1	TRBJ2-7
TGCAGCGTCGACAAGGACCGAGAGCAGTACTTC	CSVDKDREQYF	few	.	TRBV29-1	TRBJ2-7
TGTGCCAGCAGCCAAGGGACTGTCAGGTTCTCTGGAAACACCATATATTTT	CASSQGTVRFSGNTIYF	.	.	TRBV4-2	TRBJ1-3
TGTGCCAGCAGACAGGGGAATGAAAAACTGTTTTTT	CASRQGNEKLFF	.	TRBD1	TRBV4-2	TRBJ1-4
TGTGCCAGCAGCTTAGCCCTCGGACTCGTCTCCTACGAGCAGTACTTC	CASSLALGLVSYEQYF	medium-sized	.	TRBV7-8	TRBJ2-7
TGTGCCAGGGGCAGGGTAGCGGGAGTCAACGAGCAGTACTTC	CARGRVAGVNEQYF	medium-sized	TRBD2	TRBV2	TRBJ2-7
TGTGCCAGCAGCTTAGGGAACCAAGAGACCCAGTACTTC	CASSLGNQETQYF	medium-sized	.	TRBV13	TRBJ2-5
TGCAGTGCTAGCTCGATAGTTCTGGGGGAGCAGTGCTTC	CSASSIVLGEQCF	.	.	TRBV20-1	TRBJ2-7
TGTGCCAGTAGTAGGCCGTCCCGGGGCTTCCCCTTC	CASSRPSRGFPF	.	.	TRBV19	TRBJ1-2
TGTGCCAGCAGCCAGTACACAGGGGCGGCGGATGGCTACACCTTC	CASSQYTGAADGYTF	many	TRBD1	TRBV3-1	TRBJ1-2
TGTGCCAGCGGGGGCACAGATACGCAGTATTTT	CASGGTDTQYF	many	.	TRBV7-8	TRBJ2-3
TGTGCCAGCAGTTTAGACCCTTATCCCGAGCAGTACTTC	CASSLDPYPEQYF	many	.	TRBV28	TRBJ2-7
TGTGCCAGCATGACCCTAGCGGGAGTATCCGAGCAGTACTTC	CASMTLAGVSEQYF	.	TRBD2	TRBV12-3/TRBV12-4	TRBJ2-7
TGTGCCAGCAGTCATCAGGGCCCCGGGCCCTTGTTTGATACGCAGTATTTT	CASSHQGPGPLFDTQYF	.	.	TRBV6-5	TRBJ2-3
TGTGCCAGCAGTTACTCAGGGGATGAGCAGTTCTTC	CASSYSGDEQFF	many	.	TRBV6-6	TRBJ2-1
TGTGCCAGCAGTAGGGGGTCGCTCTTCCACAATGAGCAGTTCTTC	CASSRGSLFHNEQFF	many	.	TRBV6-5	TRBJ2-1
TGTGCCAGCAGCCCCCCTAACAATGAGCAGTTCTTC	CASSPPNNEQFF	medium-sized	.	TRBV7-8	TRBJ2-1
TGTGCCACCAGTAGGACTAGCGGGAGGGCCATTCAGTTCTTC	CATSRTSGRAIQFF	.	TRBD2	TRBV24-1	TRBJ2-1
TGTGCCTGGAGTTTGGTCAGGAGGGGAGATACGCAGTATTTT	CAWSLVRRGDTQYF	many	.	TRBV30	TRBJ2-3
TGTGCCAGCAGCGTAGGAAGCGGGGGCTACAATGAGCAGTTCTTC	CASSVGSGGYNEQFF	.	TRBD2	TRBV9	TRBJ2-1
TGTGCCAGCAGCCAGGGGTCCGAATGGGACGAGCAGTACTTC	CASSQGSEWDEQYF	medium-sized	.	TRBV4-2	TRBJ2-7
TGTGCCAGCAGCCCCAGGACCTCATACGAGCAGTACTTC	CASSPRTSYEQYF	medium-sized	.	TRBV7-2	TRBJ2-7
TGCAGTGCTAGAGATCGGTCTAGCGGGAGGAACGAGCAGTACTTC	CSARDRSSGRNEQYF	medium-sized	TRBD2	TRBV20-1	TRBJ2-7
TGTGCCAGCAGTTTAGAAGCGAAGGGCTACGAGCAGTACTTC	CASSLEAKGYEQYF	many	.	TRBV6-6	TRBJ2-7